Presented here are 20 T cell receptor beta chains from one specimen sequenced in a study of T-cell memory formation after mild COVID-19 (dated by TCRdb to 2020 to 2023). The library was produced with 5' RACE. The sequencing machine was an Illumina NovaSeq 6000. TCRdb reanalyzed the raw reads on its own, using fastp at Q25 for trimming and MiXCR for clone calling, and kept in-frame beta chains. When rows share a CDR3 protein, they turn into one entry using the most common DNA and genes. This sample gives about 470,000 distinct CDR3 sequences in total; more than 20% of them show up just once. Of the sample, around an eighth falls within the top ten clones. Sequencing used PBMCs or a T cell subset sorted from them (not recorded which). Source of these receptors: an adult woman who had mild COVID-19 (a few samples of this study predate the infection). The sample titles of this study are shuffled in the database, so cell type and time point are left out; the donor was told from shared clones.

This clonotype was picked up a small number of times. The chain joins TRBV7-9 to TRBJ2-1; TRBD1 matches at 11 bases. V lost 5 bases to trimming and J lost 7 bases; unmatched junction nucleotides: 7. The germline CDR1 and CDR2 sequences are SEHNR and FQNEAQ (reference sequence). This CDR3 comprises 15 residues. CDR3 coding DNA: TGTGCCAGCAGCCCCCGGGACAGGGGGTCGAATGAGCAGTTCTTC. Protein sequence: CASSPRDRGSNEQFF.

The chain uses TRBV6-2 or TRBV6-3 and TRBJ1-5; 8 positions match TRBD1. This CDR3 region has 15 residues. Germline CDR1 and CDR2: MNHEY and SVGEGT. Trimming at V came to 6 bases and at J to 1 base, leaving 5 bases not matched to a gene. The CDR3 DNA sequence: TGTGCCAGCAGGCAGGGGGCAGACAGCAATCAGCCCCAGCATTTT. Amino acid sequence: CASRQGADSNQPQHF.

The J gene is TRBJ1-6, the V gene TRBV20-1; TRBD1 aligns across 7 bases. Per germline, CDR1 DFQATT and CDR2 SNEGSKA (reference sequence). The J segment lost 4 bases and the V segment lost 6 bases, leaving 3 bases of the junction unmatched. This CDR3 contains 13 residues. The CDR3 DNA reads TGCAGTGCCCCACAGGGGTATAATTCACCCCTCCACTTT. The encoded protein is CSAPQGYNSPLHF.

The CDR3 bases are TGTGCCAGCGGCCAGGGCTATGGCTACACCTTC. Amino acid sequence: CASGQGYGYTF. The chain joins TRBV6-2 or TRBV6-3 to TRBJ1-2; perhaps TRBD1 as D (5 bases). Germline V gene data show CDR1 as MNHEY and CDR2 as SVGEGT. The CDR3 loop spans 11 amino acids. V was shortened by 8 bases and J by 4 bases, with 8 bases between the two germline ends.

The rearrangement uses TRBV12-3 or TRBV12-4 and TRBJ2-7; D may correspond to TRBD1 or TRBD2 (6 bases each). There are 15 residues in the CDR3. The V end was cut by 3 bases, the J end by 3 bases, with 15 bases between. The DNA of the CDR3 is TGTGCCAGCAGTTTCCCAGGGGAGGCTGGCTACGAGCAGTACTTC. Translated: CASSFPGEAGYEQYF.

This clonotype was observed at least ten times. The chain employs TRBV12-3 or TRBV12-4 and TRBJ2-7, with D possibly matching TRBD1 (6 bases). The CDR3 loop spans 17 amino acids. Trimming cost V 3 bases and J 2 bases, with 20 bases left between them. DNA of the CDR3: TGTGCCAGCAGTTTTAGACAGGCCGCATCGAGAGCCTACGAGCAGTACTTC. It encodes CASSFRQAASRAYEQYF.

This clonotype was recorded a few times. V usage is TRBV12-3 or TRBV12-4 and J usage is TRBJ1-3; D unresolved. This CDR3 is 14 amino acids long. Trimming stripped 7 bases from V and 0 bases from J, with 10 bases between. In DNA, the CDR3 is TGTGCCAGCACCCGCCGCGCCTCTGGAAACACCATATATTTT. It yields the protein CASTRRASGNTIYF.

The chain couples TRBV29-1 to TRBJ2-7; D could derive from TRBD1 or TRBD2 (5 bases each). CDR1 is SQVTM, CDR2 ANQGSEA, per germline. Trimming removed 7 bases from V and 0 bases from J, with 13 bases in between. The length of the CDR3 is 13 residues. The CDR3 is CSGLGGGSYEQYF. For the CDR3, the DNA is TGCAGCGGTTTGGGTGGGGGCTCCTACGAGCAGTACTTC.

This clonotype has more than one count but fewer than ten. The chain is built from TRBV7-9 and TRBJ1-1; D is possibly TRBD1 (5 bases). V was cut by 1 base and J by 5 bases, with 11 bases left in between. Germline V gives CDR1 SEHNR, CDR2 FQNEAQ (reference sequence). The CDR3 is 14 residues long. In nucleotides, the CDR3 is TGTGCCAGCAGCTTAGGGGACGGTTCGACTGAAGCTTTCTTT. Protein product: CASSLGDGSTEAFF.

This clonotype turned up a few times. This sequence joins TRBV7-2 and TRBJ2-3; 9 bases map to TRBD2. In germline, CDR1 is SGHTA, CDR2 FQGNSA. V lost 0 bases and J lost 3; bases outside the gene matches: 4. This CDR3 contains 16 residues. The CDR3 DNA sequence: TGTGCCAGCAGCTTAGCTAGCGGGAGTAAAACAGATACGCAGTATTTT. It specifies CASSLASGSKTDTQYF.

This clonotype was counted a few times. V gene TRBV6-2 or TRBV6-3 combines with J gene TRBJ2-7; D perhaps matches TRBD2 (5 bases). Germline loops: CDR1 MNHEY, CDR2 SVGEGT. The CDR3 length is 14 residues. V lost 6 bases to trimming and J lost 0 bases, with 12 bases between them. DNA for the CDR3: TGTGCCAGCAGAGGTTTCCGGGACTCCTACGAGCAGTACTTC. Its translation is CASRGFRDSYEQYF.

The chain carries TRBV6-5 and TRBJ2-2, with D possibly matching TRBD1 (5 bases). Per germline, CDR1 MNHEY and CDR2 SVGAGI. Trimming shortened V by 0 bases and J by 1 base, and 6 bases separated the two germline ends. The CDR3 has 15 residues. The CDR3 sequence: CASSYSTGNTGELFF. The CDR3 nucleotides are TGTGCCAGCAGTTACTCTACAGGGAACACCGGGGAGCTGTTTTTT.

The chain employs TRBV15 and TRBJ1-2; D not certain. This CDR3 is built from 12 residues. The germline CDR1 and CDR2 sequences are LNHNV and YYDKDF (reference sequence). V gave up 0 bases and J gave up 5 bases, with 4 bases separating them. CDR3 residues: CATSRESYGYTF. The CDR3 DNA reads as TGTGCCACCAGCAGAGAATCATATGGCTACACCTTC.

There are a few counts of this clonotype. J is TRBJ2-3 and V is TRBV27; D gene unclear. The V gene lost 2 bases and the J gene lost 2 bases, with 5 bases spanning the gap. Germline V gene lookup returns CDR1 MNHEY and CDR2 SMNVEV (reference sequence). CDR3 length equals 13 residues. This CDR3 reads CASSLVVTDTQYF. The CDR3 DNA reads TGTGCCAGCAGTTTAGTGGTCACAGATACGCAGTATTTT.

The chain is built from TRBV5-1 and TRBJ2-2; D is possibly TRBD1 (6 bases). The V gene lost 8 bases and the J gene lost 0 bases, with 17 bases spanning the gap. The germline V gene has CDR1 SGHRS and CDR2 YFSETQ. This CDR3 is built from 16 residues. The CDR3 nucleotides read TGCGCCAGTGCTGGACAGACACTTACGAACACCGGGGAGCTGTTTTTT. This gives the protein CASAGQTLTNTGELFF.

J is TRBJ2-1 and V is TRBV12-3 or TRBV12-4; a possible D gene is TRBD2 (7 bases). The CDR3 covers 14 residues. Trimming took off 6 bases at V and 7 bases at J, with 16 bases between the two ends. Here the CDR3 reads CASREAGAGNEQFF. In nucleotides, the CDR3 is TGTGCCAGCAGAGAGGCGGGGGCGGGAAATGAGCAGTTCTTC.

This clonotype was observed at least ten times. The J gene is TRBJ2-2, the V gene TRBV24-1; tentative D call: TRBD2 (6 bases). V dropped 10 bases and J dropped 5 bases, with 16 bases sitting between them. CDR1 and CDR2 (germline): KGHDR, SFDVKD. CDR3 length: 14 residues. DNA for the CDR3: TGTGCCACTCGTCGGGGGACGGGGACCGGGGAGCTGTTTTTT. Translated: CATRRGTGTGELFF.

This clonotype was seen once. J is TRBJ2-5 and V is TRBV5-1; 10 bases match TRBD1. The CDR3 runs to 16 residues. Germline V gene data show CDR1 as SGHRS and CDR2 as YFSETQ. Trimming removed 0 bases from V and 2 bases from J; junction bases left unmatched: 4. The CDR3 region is CASSLAGQGPQETQYF. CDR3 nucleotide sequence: TGCGCCAGCAGCTTGGCGGGACAGGGGCCGCAAGAGACCCAGTACTTC.

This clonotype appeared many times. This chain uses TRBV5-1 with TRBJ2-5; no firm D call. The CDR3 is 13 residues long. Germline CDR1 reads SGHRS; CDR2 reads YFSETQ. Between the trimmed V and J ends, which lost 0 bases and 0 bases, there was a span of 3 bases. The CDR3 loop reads CASSLANQETQYF. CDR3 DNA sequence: TGCGCCAGCAGCTTGGCAAACCAAGAGACCCAGTACTTC. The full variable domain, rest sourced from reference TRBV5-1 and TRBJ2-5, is KAGVTQTPRYLIKTRGQQVTLSCSPISGHRSVSWYQQTPGQGLQFLFEYFSETQRNKGNFPGRFSGRQFSNSRSEMNVSTLELGDSALYLCASSLANQETQYFGPGTRLLVL.

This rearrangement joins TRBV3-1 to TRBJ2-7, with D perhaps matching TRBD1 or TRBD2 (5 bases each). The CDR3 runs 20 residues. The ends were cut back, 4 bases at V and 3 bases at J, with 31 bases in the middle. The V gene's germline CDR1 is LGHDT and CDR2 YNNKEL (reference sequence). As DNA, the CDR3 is TGTGCCAGCAGCCCGGCGGGTCGGGTGTCTGGGACCCGGTCCCTCTACGAGCAGTACTTC. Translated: CASSPAGRVSGTRSLYEQYF.